This record covers a single T cell receptor (beta chain). The data are from a study of blood T cell repertoires in COVID-19. The CDR3 extends over 16 amino acids. V was clipped by 5 bases and J by 2 bases; unmatched bases: 9. Germline V gene data show CDR1 as SGHTA and CDR2 as FQGNSA. Individuals aged about 18 to 89 years were recruited from around 22 US areas. Sequencing used immunoSEQ multiplex PCR; TCRdb keeps in-frame clones, though not all of them. The data hold roughly 500,000 clones, with around 85% observed a single time. This sequence originates from a woman aged 60-70 years who had recovered from COVID-19. The V gene is TRBV7-2, the J gene TRBJ2-7; 10 bases align to TRBD2. Sequencing was carried out using PBMCs or T cells enriched from blood (not recorded which). CDR3 coding DNA: TGTGCCAGCAGCCCGGGGAGGCTAGCGGGGGCCTACGAGCAGTACTTC. It translates to CASSPGRLAGAYEQYF.